These 22 T cell receptor beta chains were all obtained from the same sample, sequenced in a study of cytomegalovirus exposure and HLA in healthy donors. PCR involved 60 Vbeta and 13 Jbeta primers. The table came from immunoSEQ multiplex PCR; TCRdb's copy has only in-frame clones and leaves some out. The repertoire holds roughly 150,000 clones, with about 79% as singletons. Sequenced sample: PBMCs. All receptors come from a male donor in good health and CMV-seronegative.

V gene TRBV5-6 combines with J gene TRBJ2-1, with a weak D call TRBD1 (5 bases). The CDR3 length is 13 residues. V lost 2 bases and J 9 bases, leaving 12 bases between the germline ends. Germline CDR1 is SGHDT and CDR2 is YYEEEE. The CDR3 sequence is CASSFQQGSEQFF. The CDR3 nucleotides are TGTGCCAGCAGCTTCCAGCAGGGCAGTGAGCAGTTCTTC.

The chain recombines TRBV7-9 with TRBJ1-4; D remains unclear. The germline V gene has CDR1 SEHNR and CDR2 FQNEAQ (reference sequence). CDR3 length equals 11 residues. Trimming took off 0 bases at V and 13 bases at J, with 6 bases between the two ends. CDR3 sequence: CASSLARGLFF. CDR3 bases: TGTGCCAGCAGCTTAGCACGGGGACTGTTTTTT.

The chain employs TRBV5-4 and TRBJ2-7; 13 bases agree with TRBD2. The germline CDR1 and CDR2 sequences are SGHNT and YYREEE (reference sequence). V lost 4 bases to trimming and J lost 1 base; unmatched junction nucleotides: 5. The CDR3 consists of 16 residues. The DNA for the CDR3 is TGTGCCAGCAGCCAAGGACTAGCGGGAGAGTCCTACGAGCAGTACTTC. Its translation is CASSQGLAGESYEQYF.

The genes are TRBV7-9 and TRBJ2-5, with 8 nucleotides matching TRBD2. Germline values: CDR1 SEHNR, CDR2 FQNEAQ (reference sequence). There are 14 residues in the CDR3. The V and J ends lost 6 bases and 2 bases, in that order; junction bases with no gene match: 5. The CDR3 nucleotides read TGTGCCAGCAGACTAGGGACTAGTCAAGAGACCCAGTACTTC. Translated, it gives CASRLGTSQETQYF.

The table lists this clone with a count of one. V usage is TRBV4-3 and J usage is TRBJ2-1; D perhaps matches TRBD2 (6 bases). The length of the CDR3 is 12 residues. V dropped 0 bases and J dropped 9 bases, with 6 bases sitting between them. Germline CDR1 reads LGHNA; CDR2 reads YSLEER. For the CDR3, the DNA is TGCGCCAGCAGCCAAGAGGAGGGTGAGCAGTTCTTC. Translation: CASSQEEGEQFF.

This chain connects TRBV19 to TRBJ2-5, with a tentative D call TRBD2 (6 bases). The end of the DNA aligns better with TRBJ2-7, so the J call may be wrong. Germline CDR1 reads LNHDA; CDR2 reads SQIVND (reference sequence). The CDR3 covers 14 residues. The CDR3 is CASTRDSRSYEQYF. Here the CDR3 DNA reads TGTGCCAGTACCCGGGACTCCCGCTCCTACGAGCAGTACTTC.

This chain links TRBV27 with TRBJ2-1; 10 positions agree with TRBD2. Unmatched junction bases numbered 10, after V lost 6 bases and J lost 5 bases. Looked up from germline, CDR1 is MNHEY and CDR2 is SMNVEV (reference sequence). This CDR3 is built from 16 residues. The CDR3 DNA reads as TGTGCCAGCAGAGGGGGTAGCGGGAGGATAAACAATGAGCAGTTCTTC. This translates into CASRGGSGRINNEQFF.

The chain recombines TRBV9 with TRBJ1-1; 11 bases agree with TRBD1. The V gene's germline CDR1 is SGDLS and CDR2 YYNGEE. The CDR3 length is 14 residues. V lost 5 bases and J lost 5; bases outside the gene matches: 5. The CDR3 here is CASSSGTGGTEAFF. CDR3 nucleotide sequence: TGTGCCAGCAGTTCCGGGACAGGGGGGACTGAAGCTTTCTTT.

The chain links TRBV5-4 to TRBJ2-5, with D tentatively TRBD1 (5 bases). This CDR3 comprises 14 residues. CDR1 is SGHNT and CDR2 is YYREEE in the germline V gene (reference sequence). V lost 0 bases, J lost 1 base, and 7 bases lay in between. The CDR3 region has the DNA TGTGCCAGCAGCTTGGGTAGGGGCCAAGAGACCCAGTACTTC. Residues: CASSLGRGQETQYF. Supplemented by reference TRBV5-4 and TRBJ2-5, the full variable domain reads ETGVTQSPTHLIKTRGQQVTLRCSSQSGHNTVSWYQQALGQGPQFIFQYYREEENGRGNFPPRFSGLQFPNYSSELNVNALELDDSALYLCASSLGRGQETQYFGPGTRLLVL.

The genes are TRBV6-5 and TRBJ1-2, with 9 bases fitting TRBD1. Trimming removed 0 bases from V and 6 bases from J; junction bases left unmatched: 8. The V gene's germline CDR1 is MNHEY and CDR2 SVGAGI. The CDR3 spans 16 residues. CDR3 protein: CASSYSRRQGVDGYTF. The CDR3 DNA is TGTGCCAGCAGTTACTCGAGGCGACAGGGGGTCGATGGCTACACCTTC.

J is TRBJ1-2 and V is TRBV5-1; D uncertain. Trimming took off 4 bases at V and 5 bases at J, with 12 bases between the two ends. Per the germline V gene, CDR1 is SGHRS and CDR2 is YFSETQ. This CDR3 has 13 amino acids. CDR3 nucleotide sequence: TGCGCCAGCAGCCCCGGAGGAGGTTATGGCTACACCTTC. Encoded protein: CASSPGGGYGYTF.

The chain uses TRBV19 and TRBJ2-3; possibly TRBD1 for D (6 bases). Trimming took 7 bases from V and 0 from J, leaving 14 bases between them. The germline gives CDR1 LNHDA, CDR2 SQIVND (reference sequence). CDR3 size: 15 residues. In DNA, the CDR3 is TGTGCCAGTACCCCCGGGACAACTAGCACAGATACGCAGTATTTT. As protein: CASTPGTTSTDTQYF.

The rearrangement links TRBV19 to TRBJ1-6; D remains unclear. This CDR3 region has 12 residues. In germline, CDR1 is LNHDA, CDR2 SQIVND (reference sequence). V lost 3 bases and J lost 7, with 4 bases in between. CDR3 residues: CASSILNSPLHF. CDR3 bases: TGTGCCAGTAGTATTCTGAATTCACCCCTCCACTTT.

The rearrangement links TRBV5-4 to TRBJ2-7, with 7 bases matching TRBD1. The J segment lost 6 bases and the V segment lost 5 bases, leaving 11 bases of the junction unmatched. CDR3 length equals 14 residues. Germline CDR1 and CDR2: SGHNT and YYREEE (reference sequence). The CDR3 DNA reads as TGTGCCAGCAGTCTACAGGGGCGTTTAGGCGAGCAGTACTTC. Encoded protein: CASSLQGRLGEQYF.

The rearrangement uses TRBV7-2 and TRBJ1-2; possibly TRBD1 for D (6 bases). V was shortened by 5 bases and J by 2 bases, with 15 bases between the two germline ends. This CDR3 comprises 15 residues. Looked up from germline, CDR1 is SGHTA and CDR2 is FQGNSA. CDR3 in amino acids: CASSLAGDTNYGYTF. In nucleotides, the CDR3 is TGTGCCAGCAGCCTGGCTGGGGACACCAACTATGGCTACACCTTC.

This CDR3 is CAWSVGRFDRNTGELFF. CDR3 DNA sequence: TGTGCCTGGAGTGTAGGGAGGTTTGACAGAAACACCGGGGAGCTGTTTTTT. This chain joins TRBV30 and TRBJ2-2; a weak D match, TRBD2 (6 bases). The length of the CDR3 is 17 residues. The V end was cut by 0 bases, the J end by 2 bases, with 16 bases between. Germline CDR1 GTSNPN, CDR2 SVGIG (reference sequence).

The chain employs TRBV9 and TRBJ1-1, with 7 bases identical to TRBD1. There are 16 residues in the CDR3. With 4 bases clipped from V and 0 bases from J, the junction kept 9 bases outside the gene matches. Looked up from germline, CDR1 is SGDLS and CDR2 is YYNGEE. The CDR3 nucleotides read TGTGCCAGCAGCCCCCAGACGACAGGGATGAACACTGAAGCTTTCTTT. Its translation is CASSPQTTGMNTEAFF.

This CDR3 is CASSPSGQLTYEQYF. CDR3 nucleotides: TGTGCCAGCAGCCCCTCGGGACAACTAACCTACGAGCAGTACTTC. The J gene is TRBJ2-7, the V gene TRBV6-1; D may be TRBD1 (6 bases). The V and J ends lost 6 bases and 2 bases respectively, with 17 bases between them. Germline V CDR1 and CDR2: MNHNS, SASEGT. This CDR3 is 15 amino acids long.

The chain has TRBV11-1 and TRBJ1-2; 10 bases fit TRBD1. CDR1 SGHAT and CDR2 FQDESV come from the germline V gene (reference sequence). Losses at the gene ends were 5 bases for V and 8 bases for J; bases not matched to a gene: 17. The CDR3 extends over 17 amino acids. The CDR3 nucleotides are TGTGCCAGCAGCATACCAAACCTGGGACAGGGGCTTGTAGGCTACACCTTC. Amino acid sequence: CASSIPNLGQGLVGYTF.

This clone came up once. V and J are TRBV30 and TRBJ1-6; D gene uncertain. V gave up 1 base and J gave up 0 bases, with 7 bases separating them. CDR3 length: 15 amino acids. Germline V gene sequence: CDR1 GTSNPN, CDR2 SVGIG (reference sequence). CDR3 sequence (DNA): TGTGCCTGGAGTGACGGGAGCTCCTATAATTCACCCCTCCACTTT. It specifies CAWSDGSSYNSPLHF.

The chain employs TRBV6-5 and TRBJ1-5, with 8 positions matching TRBD1. The CDR3 extends over 14 amino acids. Trimming at V came to 7 bases and at J to 2 bases, leaving 4 bases not matched to a gene. Germline CDR1 and CDR2: MNHEY and SVGAGI. The CDR3 sequence: CASKLDRGNQPQHF. The CDR3 DNA follows: TGTGCCAGCAAGCTGGACAGGGGCAATCAGCCCCAGCATTTT.

The chain couples TRBV6-5 to TRBJ2-1; no clear D. Trimming removed 6 bases at V and 0 bases at J, with 9 bases between. The CDR3 runs 14 residues. From germline, CDR1 is MNHEY and CDR2 SVGAGI. CDR3 nucleotide sequence: TGTGCCAGCAGCCCCGCGAGCTCCTACAATGAGCAGTTCTTC. This gives the protein CASSPASSYNEQFF.